Shown below are 26 T cell receptor beta chains from a single sample sequenced in a study of T cell responses to AZD1222 COVID-19 vaccine (dated by TCRdb to 2020 to 2022). The sample's time point label, decoded: baseline before first vaccination. The library was prepared using the immunoSEQ multiplex PCR assay. Entries here come from immuneACCESS through TCRdb and include only in-frame sequences with V and J called. Some clones fail to appear in such tables; in the studies checked, an unresolved V gene covers under half of the shortfall, and the cause of the remainder is unknown. This sample comprises 97,000 or so clones, 85% to 90% of them detected only once. Around 5% of the sample is taken by the ten largest. The source material was peripheral blood, sampled on day 0 of AZD1222 vaccination. Receptors originate from an adult in good health.

This chain joins TRBV25-1 and TRBJ1-6, with D perhaps matching TRBD1 (6 bases). CDR3 length: 13 amino acids. Germline loops: CDR1 MGHDK, CDR2 SYGVNS. V lost 2 bases and J 14 bases, leaving 13 bases between the germline ends. The chain's CDR3 is CASSEVEGVSLHF. The CDR3 nucleotides read TGTGCCAGCAGTGAAGTTGAGGGGGTGTCCCTCCACTTT.

The V and J genes are TRBV24-1 and TRBJ1-5, with no clear D. Trimming removed 0 bases from V and 4 bases from J, with 6 bases in between. This CDR3 has 14 residues. Germline CDR1 KGHDR, CDR2 SFDVKD. The CDR3 loop is CATSDLGVNQPQHF. As DNA, the CDR3 is TGTGCCACCAGTGATTTGGGAGTGAATCAGCCCCAGCATTTT.

J is TRBJ1-5 and V is TRBV10-3; 10 bases align to TRBD1. Per the germline V gene, CDR1 is ENHRY and CDR2 is SYGVKD. Trimming removed 11 bases from V and 3 bases from J; junction bases left unmatched: 7. This CDR3 has 14 amino acids. DNA for the CDR3: TGTGCCGTCTGGACAGGGGGACACAATCAGCCCCAGCATTTT. It is translated as CAVWTGGHNQPQHF.

The J gene is TRBJ1-1, the V gene TRBV29-1, with a tentative D call TRBD1 (6 bases). Germline assignment: CDR1 SQVTM and CDR2 ANQGSEA. Trimming pared 4 bases from V and 4 bases from J, leaving 13 bases between. This CDR3 is built from 13 residues. As DNA, the CDR3 is TGCAGCGTTGTCGGGGGCGGGGGCACTGAAGCTTTCTTT. Translated: CSVVGGGGTEAFF.

The chain recombines TRBV11-1 with TRBJ2-7; 8 bases are shared with TRBD1. The CDR3 is 14 amino acids. J was trimmed by 1 base and V by 3 bases; bases with no gene match: 2. Germline lookup yields CDR1 SGHAT and CDR2 FQDESV (reference sequence). CDR3 nucleotides: TGTGCCAGCAGCTTGGACAGGGTATCCTACGAGCAGTACTTC. Translating gives CASSLDRVSYEQYF.

The chain carries TRBV20-1 and TRBJ2-7, with 7 bases that match TRBD1. Germline CDR1 and CDR2: DFQATT and SNEGSKA (reference sequence). The CDR3 consists of 11 residues. With 6 bases clipped from V and 4 bases from J, the junction kept 3 bases outside the gene matches. CDR3 sequence: CSAATGYEQYF. The CDR3 DNA reads TGCAGTGCGGCGACAGGGTACGAGCAGTACTTC.

The chain links TRBV4-2 to TRBJ1-2, with TRBD1 as a possible D gene (6 bases). The CDR3 covers 12 residues. Trimming left V 4 bases short and J 6 bases short, with 9 bases between. The germline V gene has CDR1 LGHNA and CDR2 YNFKEQ. The CDR3 sequence: CASSRGANGYTF. The CDR3 region has the DNA TGTGCCAGCAGCCGGGGGGCGAATGGCTACACCTTC.

On this clone itself: The sample carries other DNA sequences with the same CDR3. The rearrangement joins TRBV18 to TRBJ2-2; a possible D gene is TRBD1 (5 bases). There are 14 residues in the CDR3. The germline V and J ends were trimmed by 1 base and 5 bases, with 8 bases remaining between them. The germline gives CDR1 KGHSH, CDR2 LQKENI. CDR3 coding DNA: TGTGCCAGCTCACCACGACAGACTACCGGGGAGCTGTTTTTT. Protein: CASSPRQTTGELFF.

This clone has a handful of counts. J is TRBJ1-6 and V is TRBV4-2; the match to TRBD1 covers 7 bases. V shed 1 base and J 7 bases; nucleotides not matched to a gene: 7. This CDR3 contains 16 residues. CDR1 is LGHNA and CDR2 is YNFKEQ in the germline V gene. CDR3 loop: CASSQVVGTVNSPLHF. The CDR3 DNA sequence: TGTGCCAGCAGCCAAGTTGTCGGGACAGTGAATTCACCCCTCCACTTT.

The gene calls are TRBV28 and TRBJ2-7, with TRBD2 matching over 8 bases. Germline CDR1 MDHEN, CDR2 SYDVKM. The CDR3 extends over 15 amino acids. Trimming cost V 10 bases and J 3 bases; bases outside gene matches: 14. The CDR3 loop is CATAPGGSGDYEQYF. The CDR3 nucleotides read TGTGCCACCGCCCCCGGGGGTAGCGGGGACTACGAGCAGTACTTC.

The J gene is TRBJ2-2, the V gene TRBV12-5; 9 bases are shared with TRBD2. The CDR3 spans 17 residues. The V segment lost 3 bases and the J segment 2 bases; nucleotides outside the gene matches: 7. Germline lookup yields CDR1 LGHNT and CDR2 FRNRAP. This chain's CDR3 is CASGFAPGTSNTGELFF. As DNA, the CDR3 is TGTGCTAGTGGTTTTGCCCCCGGGACTAGCAACACCGGGGAGCTGTTTTTT.

The chain couples TRBV27 to TRBJ2-3, with a weak D call TRBD2 (5 bases). V lost 5 bases and J lost 4, with 19 bases in between. The length of the CDR3 is 16 residues. Germline V CDR1 and CDR2: MNHEY, SMNVEV (reference sequence). CDR3 sequence: CASSPFTGTDPDTQYF. In DNA, the CDR3 is TGTGCCAGCAGTCCCTTTACGGGAACCGACCCAGATACGCAGTATTTT.

The chain has TRBV2 and TRBJ1-2; no clear D gene. V lost 4 bases, J lost 4 bases, and 7 bases lay in between. This CDR3 has 12 residues. CDR1 is SNHLY, CDR2 FYNNEI, per germline. CDR3 loop: CASSASGYGYTF. CDR3 bases: TGTGCCAGCAGTGCCAGCGGCTATGGCTACACCTTC.

The V gene is TRBV5-1, the J gene TRBJ2-2; no clear D gene. V lost 1 base to trimming and J lost 4 bases, with 11 bases between them. This CDR3 comprises 15 residues. Germline lookup yields CDR1 SGHRS and CDR2 YFSETQ. The chain's CDR3 is CASSLTASGTGELFF. The CDR3 region has the DNA TGCGCCAGCAGCTTGACAGCCTCGGGCACCGGGGAGCTGTTTTTT.

The V and J genes are TRBV27 and TRBJ1-5; D not resolved. The V end was cut by 4 bases, the J end by 12 bases, with 13 bases between. CDR3 length: 12 amino acids. In germline, CDR1 is MNHEY, CDR2 SMNVEV (reference sequence). The DNA of the CDR3 is TGTGCCAGCAGTTCTCCATTAGGGCTCCAGCATTTT. Translated: CASSSPLGLQHF.

The genes are TRBV7-2 and TRBJ2-7, with TRBD2 matching over 14 bases. V lost 5 bases and J lost 3; bases outside the gene matches: 6. The CDR3 loop spans 16 amino acids. The germline V gene encodes CDR1 SGHTA and CDR2 FQGNSA. Here the CDR3 DNA reads TGTGCCAGCAGCCTAGGGACTAGCGGGAGAGGCTACGAGCAGTACTTC. Encoded protein: CASSLGTSGRGYEQYF.

The CDR3 loop is CASGPGGGRTEAFF. The CDR3 DNA reads TGTGCCAGCGGACCTGGGGGGGGGAGGACAGAAGCTTTCTTT. V usage is TRBV6-5 and J usage is TRBJ1-1, with a possible D match to TRBD1 (5 bases). The germline V gene encodes CDR1 MNHEY and CDR2 SVGAGI. Trimming removed 8 bases at V and 8 bases at J, with 21 bases between. This CDR3 has 14 amino acids.

The chain recombines TRBV7-2 with TRBJ1-2; TRBD1 aligns across 11 bases. Germline V gene data show CDR1 as SGHTA and CDR2 as FQGNSA. V lost 4 bases, J lost 8 bases, and 9 bases stayed unmatched. The length of the CDR3 is 15 residues. The chain's CDR3 is CASSSGQGGFGGYTF. The CDR3 coding sequence is TGTGCCAGCAGCTCGGGACAGGGGGGTTTCGGCGGCTACACCTTC. The whole variable domain, remainder taken from reference TRBV7-2 and TRBJ1-2, is GAGVSQSPSNKVTEKGKDVELRCDPISGHTALYWYRQSLGQGLEFLIYFQGNSAPDKSGLPSDRFSAERTGGSVSTLTIQRTQQEDSAVYLCASSSGQGGFGGYTFGSGTRLTVV.

The chain carries TRBV28 and TRBJ1-2, with D tentatively TRBD1 (5 bases). The CDR3 is 14 amino acids. The V end lost 1 base, the J end lost 8 bases, and 14 bases lay between the germline ends. The germline gives CDR1 MDHEN, CDR2 SYDVKM. As DNA, the CDR3 is TGTGCCAGCAGTTTATCGGCAGGGCGAGGAGGCTACACCTTC. As protein: CASSLSAGRGGYTF.

The V gene is TRBV19, the J gene TRBJ1-5; D remains ambiguous. This CDR3 spans 13 amino acids. Germline assignment: CDR1 LNHDA and CDR2 SQIVND (reference sequence). V was shortened by 4 bases and J by 9 bases, with 13 bases between the two germline ends. This CDR3 reads CASSTEGLRPQHF. CDR3 coding DNA: TGTGCCAGTAGTACGGAAGGACTTCGGCCCCAGCATTTT.

The chain joins TRBV7-2 to TRBJ2-1; 10 bases map to TRBD2. Unmatched junction bases numbered 1, after V lost 1 base and J lost 4 bases. The CDR3 spans 15 residues. CDR1 is SGHTA and CDR2 is FQGNSA in the germline V gene. Written as DNA, the CDR3 is TGTGCCAGCAGCTTAGAGGGACTAGCGTACAATGAGCAGTTCTTC. This encodes CASSLEGLAYNEQFF.

This sequence joins TRBV30 and TRBJ1-6; TRBD1 aligns across 7 bases. The CDR3 runs 15 residues. V trimming: 4 bases; J trimming: 10 bases; junction bases outside the gene matches: 13. From germline, CDR1 is GTSNPN and CDR2 SVGIG (reference sequence). Here the CDR3 DNA reads TGTGCCTGGAAGGGCGCGGTCACAGGGGTGTCACCCCTCCACTTT. Translated, it gives CAWKGAVTGVSPLHF.

The chain recombines TRBV24-1 with TRBJ2-3; D is possibly TRBD1 (7 bases). The V gene's germline CDR1 is KGHDR and CDR2 SFDVKD. The CDR3 is 14 residues long. V was pared by 2 bases and J by 5 bases, with 10 bases between. The CDR3: CATSDSGGRDTQYF. CDR3 nucleotides: TGTGCCACCAGTGATTCAGGGGGGAGAGATACGCAGTATTTT.

CDR3 residues: CASRGRGEKLFF. CDR3 DNA sequence: TGTGCCAGCAGGGGGCGAGGTGAAAAACTGTTTTTT. V and J are TRBV19 and TRBJ1-4, with 8 bases lining up with TRBD1. V lost 9 bases and J lost 7; bases outside the gene matches: 4. The CDR3 has 12 amino acids. Germline CDR1 is LNHDA and CDR2 is SQIVND (reference sequence).

This rearrangement joins TRBV2 to TRBJ2-7; no clear D gene. With 6 bases removed from V and 3 bases from J, the gap between germline ends came to 6 bases. This CDR3 has 11 residues. Germline values: CDR1 SNHLY, CDR2 FYNNEI. The CDR3 spells CASSKDYEQYF. CDR3 DNA: TGTGCCAGCAGCAAGGACTACGAGCAGTACTTC. The full variable domain, with the rest looked up from reference TRBV2 and TRBJ2-7, is EPEVTQTPSHQVTQMGQEVILRCVPISNHLYFYWYRQILGQKVEFLVSFYNNEISEKSEIFDDQFSVERPDGSNFTLKIRSTKLEDSAMYFCASSKDYEQYFGPGTRLTVT.

This chain links TRBV28 with TRBJ1-1, with TRBD1 as a possible D gene (6 bases). CDR1 and CDR2 from the germline V gene are MDHEN and SYDVKM. This CDR3 contains 14 residues. V was trimmed by 6 bases and J by 10 bases, leaving 21 bases between them. The CDR3 spells CASSPPGGRLRAFF. DNA of the CDR3: TGTGCCAGCAGCCCGCCGGGGGGGCGCCTAAGAGCTTTCTTT. Based on the CDR3 plus reference TRBV28 and TRBJ1-1, the full variable domain is DVKVTQSSRYLVKRTGEKVFLECVQDMDHENMFWYRQDPGLGLRLIYFSYDVKMKEKGDIPEGYSVSREKKERFSLILESASTNQTSMYLCASSPPGGRLRAFFGQGTRLTVV.